These T cell receptor beta chains were read from a single sample in a study of blood T cell repertoires in COVID-19. Using immunoSEQ multiplex PCR, the repertoire was profiled, and TCRdb retains in-frame clones only, with some absent. Among roughly 150,000 clones, 80% were seen once, and the ten largest hold over 0.5%. Sample: peripheral blood. These receptors originate from a man in his sixties with acute or convalescent COVID-19. CDR3s include the opening cysteine and the closing phenylalanine or tryptophan. D genes are given only for firm matches. Some rows mark clone size as missing; the rest say once, few, many or name a class of expanded clone.

TRBD2	TRBJ2-3	TRBV5-6	NA	CASSLGSVSGGRRQYF	TGTGCCAGCAGCTTGGGAAGTGTTAGCGGGGGCCGTCGGCAGTATTTT
TRBD2	TRBJ2-3	TRBV3-1/TRBV3-2	NA	CASSPGLAGADTQYF	TGTGCCAGCAGCCCTGGACTAGCGGGAGCAGATACGCAGTATTTT
TRBD2	TRBJ2-2	TRBV6-2/TRBV6-3	NA	CASSYSNLAGTGELFF	TGTGCCAGCAGTTACTCGAACCTAGCGGGCACCGGGGAGCTGTTTTTT
NA	TRBJ2-1	TRBV5-4	NA	CASSPRGTVNNEQFF	TGTGCCAGCAGCCCCCGCGGGACAGTAAACAATGAGCAGTTCTTC
NA	TRBJ2-7	TRBV11-2	few	CASSLVSQGQYF	TGTGCCAGCAGCTTAGTATCGCAGGGGCAGTACTTC
NA	TRBJ1-5	TRBV30	few	CAWSSQGRAQPQHF	TGTGCCTGGAGTAGCCAGGGAAGGGCTCAGCCCCAGCATTTT
NA	TRBJ2-5	TRBV20-1	NA	CSAGRGGTQYF	TGCAGTGCTGGGCGAGGGGGGACCCAGTACTTC
NA	TRBJ1-1	TRBV28	NA	CASRGTGWGTDEAFF	TGTGCCAGCAGAGGTACGGGATGGGGAACAGATGAAGCTTTCTTT
NA	TRBJ2-1	TRBV15	NA	CATSLGTGDYNEQFF	TGTGCCACCAGCCTCGGGACGGGGGACTACAATGAGCAGTTCTTC
NA	TRBJ2-2	TRBV11-2	NA	CASSLVPAGINTGELFF	TGTGCCAGCAGCTTAGTCCCTGCGGGGATTAACACCGGGGAGCTGTTTTTT
NA	TRBJ1-3	TRBV11-2	NA	CASSLGGSGNTIYF	TGTGCCAGCAGCTTGGGGGGCTCTGGAAACACCATATATTTT
TRBD1	TRBJ2-4	TRBV10-3	NA	CAISELAGGESIQYF	TGTGCCATCAGTGAGTTGGCAGGGGGCGAGAGCATTCAGTACTTC
TRBD1	TRBJ2-7	TRBV5-1	NA	CASSAGTDREQYF	TGCGCCAGCAGCGCCGGGACGGACAGGGAGCAGTACTTC
NA	TRBJ1-2	TRBV28	NA	CASSWGGRGAGYTF	TGTGCCAGCAGTTGGGGTGGGAGGGGGGCTGGCTACACCTTC
TRBD2	TRBJ2-3	TRBV5-5	NA	CASSLVRGGDTQYF	TGTGCCAGCAGCTTGGTACGGGGGGGAGATACGCAGTATTTT
TRBD1	TRBJ2-7	TRBV28	few	CASSLPGTAYEQYF	TGTGCCAGCAGTTTGCCCGGGACAGCCTACGAGCAGTACTTC
TRBD1	TRBJ2-7	TRBV6-2/TRBV6-3	NA	CASSPGQMAYEQYF	TGTGCCAGCAGTCCGGGACAGATGGCCTACGAGCAGTACTTC
NA	TRBJ1-4	TRBV20-1	NA	CSASPIRGPNEKLFF	TGCAGTGCTAGTCCAATCAGGGGCCCTAATGAAAAACTGTTTTTT
TRBD1	TRBJ1-2	TRBV7-9	NA	CASSTRDREDYGYTF	TGTGCCAGCAGCACCCGGGACAGGGAGGACTATGGCTACACCTTC
NA	TRBJ1-6	TRBV6-6	NA	CASSYPGVGSPLHF	TGTGCCAGCAGTTACCCGGGGGTTGGCTCACCCCTCCACTTT
NA	TRBJ1-5	TRBV4-2	NA	CASSPQGEQGREPQHF	TGTGCCAGCAGTCCTCAAGGGGAGCAGGGGCGGGAGCCCCAGCATTTT
TRBD1	TRBJ2-7	TRBV4-1	few	CASSQDYGTGRPEQYF	TGCGCCAGCAGCCAAGATTATGGGACAGGGAGGCCCGAGCAGTACTTC
NA	TRBJ2-7	TRBV19	NA	CASSMGLGLSYEQYF	TGTGCCAGTAGCATGGGACTCGGCCTCTCCTACGAGCAGTACTTC
NA	TRBJ2-5	TRBV11-1	NA	CASSLGGNQETQYF	TGTGCCAGCAGCTTAGGCGGGAACCAAGAGACCCAGTACTTC
TRBD1	TRBJ1-1	TRBV9	few	CASSVLTGRNTEAFF	TGTGCCAGCAGCGTTCTGACAGGGAGGAACACTGAAGCTTTCTTT
TRBD2	TRBJ2-3	TRBV5-4	NA	CASSLMLGERGGTDTQYF	TGTGCCAGCAGCTTGATGTTGGGTGAGCGGGGTGGCACAGATACGCAGTATTTT
NA	TRBJ1-6	TRBV19	once	CASSKGRSGAQTYNSPLHF	TGTGCCAGTAGTAAAGGGAGGTCTGGGGCCCAAACCTATAATTCACCCCTCCACTTT